These 13 T cell receptor beta chains came from one sample sequenced in a study of blood T cell repertoires in COVID-19. Data came from immunoSEQ multiplex PCR; TCRdb stores just in-frame clones and leaves some out. The sample has approximately 200,000 clones, roughly 80% seen once; the top ten hold 4.5% to 6.5%. Sequenced input: peripheral blood. Every receptor here comes from a woman in her twenties or thirties with acute or convalescent COVID-19.

The chain links TRBV2 to TRBJ2-5; TRBD2 might be the D (7 bases). The CDR3 runs to 16 residues. Trimming removed 2 bases from V and 4 bases from J, with 17 bases in between. The germline V gene has CDR1 SNHLY and CDR2 FYNNEI. The CDR3 loop reads CASSESGGQSLETQYF. The CDR3 nucleotides are TGTGCCAGCAGTGAATCGGGGGGCCAGTCCTTAGAGACCCAGTACTTC.

The chain is built from TRBV7-2 and TRBJ2-1; tentatively, D is TRBD1 (6 bases). CDR1 and CDR2 (germline): SGHTA, FQGNSA. There are 15 residues in the CDR3. Between the trimmed V and J ends, which lost 6 bases and 5 bases, there was a span of 17 bases. In DNA form, the CDR3 reads TGTGCCAGCAGTCGAAGGGGGAACGACCACAATGAGCAGTTCTTC. Protein: CASSRRGNDHNEQFF.

The J gene is TRBJ2-7, the V gene TRBV27; TRBD1 agrees at 12 bases. This CDR3 is 19 amino acids long. Germline-derived CDR1 and CDR2 are MNHEY and SMNVEV (reference sequence). V lost 1 base, J lost 1 base, and 11 bases stayed unmatched. CDR3 sequence reads: CASSLYAGTGGVVSYEQYF. The CDR3 DNA follows: TGTGCCAGCAGTTTATACGCCGGGACAGGGGGCGTTGTTTCCTACGAGCAGTACTTC.

This chain uses TRBV5-1 with TRBJ2-7, with TRBD2 matching 9 bases. The CDR3 totals 13 residues. With 7 bases clipped from V and 6 bases from J, the junction kept 8 bases outside the gene matches. The germline V gene has CDR1 SGHRS and CDR2 YFSETQ. This CDR3 is CASRGGGASEQYF. CDR3 nucleotides: TGCGCCAGCCGGGGCGGGGGGGCCTCCGAGCAGTACTTC.

The CDR3 DNA follows: TGCGCCAGCAAACGCGGGGAGGGTGGTATGAACACTGAAGCTTTCTTT. This codes for CASKRGEGGMNTEAFF. The chain employs TRBV4-1 and TRBJ1-1; D call uncertain. CDR3 length: 16 amino acids. Trimming shortened V by 7 bases and J by 0 bases, and 18 bases separated the two germline ends. The germline CDR1 and CDR2 sequences are MGHRA and YSYEKL.

The chain links TRBV6-5 to TRBJ1-5; 8 positions match TRBD1. The trim removed 6 bases at V and 2 bases at J, leaving 3 bases unmatched. This CDR3 comprises 14 residues. The germline V gene has CDR1 MNHEY and CDR2 SVGAGI. The CDR3 DNA follows: TGTGCCAGCAGCCCGACAGGGGGCAATCAGCCCCAGCATTTT. Residues: CASSPTGGNQPQHF.

The chain carries TRBV28 and TRBJ1-2; 11 bases line up with TRBD1. Germline V gives CDR1 MDHEN, CDR2 SYDVKM. This CDR3 has 15 amino acids. V lost 8 bases, J lost 4 bases, and 9 bases stayed unmatched. This chain's CDR3 is CASRRGTGGTYGYTF. The CDR3 region has the DNA TGTGCCAGCCGGAGAGGGACAGGGGGAACCTATGGCTACACCTTC.

This chain connects TRBV4-3 to TRBJ1-4; 7 bases agree with TRBD1. There are 16 residues in the CDR3. The V and J ends lost 1 base and 4 bases, in that order; junction bases with no gene match: 6. Per the germline V gene, CDR1 is LGHNA and CDR2 is YSLEER. The CDR3 is CASSQGRQGHNEKLFF. CDR3 nucleotides: TGCGCCAGCAGCCAAGGAAGACAGGGACATAATGAAAAACTGTTTTTT.

This clone was detected a few times. The J gene is TRBJ1-2, the V gene TRBV9, with 7 bases lining up with TRBD1. Germline CDR1 reads SGDLS; CDR2 reads YYNGEE. The V and J ends lost 3 bases and 7 bases, in that order; junction bases with no gene match: 3. The CDR3 has 12 amino acids. The CDR3 reads CASSGQGRGYTF. Here the CDR3 DNA reads TGTGCCAGCAGCGGACAGGGCCGTGGCTACACCTTC.

This clone was found once. The chain recombines TRBV9 with TRBJ2-5; 12 bases are shared with TRBD2. The CDR3 spans 16 residues. Losses at the gene ends were 4 bases for V and 1 base for J; bases not matched to a gene: 5. Germline lookup yields CDR1 SGDLS and CDR2 YYNGEE. The CDR3 nucleotides are TGTGCCAGCAGCCCTAGCGGGGGGGCCCCCCAAGAGACCCAGTACTTC. Its protein is CASSPSGGAPQETQYF.

As concerns this clone: This sample also contains other DNA sequences that code for the same CDR3. The V call is TRBV6-5, the J call TRBJ2-7; TRBD1 is a possible D gene (6 bases). Looked up from germline, CDR1 is MNHEY and CDR2 is SVGAGI. V lost 0 bases, J lost 4 bases, and 10 bases lay in between. The CDR3 extends over 14 amino acids. CDR3 sequence reads: CASSYSGRGYEQYF. The CDR3 DNA is TGTGCCAGCAGTTACTCGGGCAGGGGTTACGAGCAGTACTTC.

This clone has only one observation. The chain joins TRBV14 to TRBJ2-4; the match to TRBD2 covers 7 bases. The CDR3 is 21 amino acids. The V segment lost 1 base and the J segment 1 base; nucleotides outside the gene matches: 19. CDR1 SGHDN and CDR2 FVKESK come from the germline V gene. CDR3 protein: CASSQGEWSSPSGGAKNIQYF. DNA for the CDR3: TGTGCCAGCAGCCAAGGAGAATGGTCATCTCCATCGGGAGGTGCCAAAAACATTCAGTACTTC. The full variable domain, rest sourced from reference TRBV14 and TRBJ2-4, is EAGVTQFPSHSVIEKGQTVTLRCDPISGHDNLYWYRRVMGKEIKFLLHFVKESKQDESGMPNNRFLAERTGGTYSTLKVQPAELEDSGVYFCASSQGEWSSPSGGAKNIQYFGAGTRLSVL.

V gene TRBV27 combines with J gene TRBJ2-7, with D perhaps matching TRBD2 (5 bases). Germline CDR1 reads MNHEY; CDR2 reads SMNVEV (reference sequence). The V end was cut by 5 bases, the J end by 0 bases, with 14 bases between. The CDR3 spans 15 residues. CDR3 bases: TGTGCCAGCAGTCCGTCGGGCGGGCGCTCCTACGAGCAGTACTTC. Encoded protein: CASSPSGGRSYEQYF.